This T cell receptor beta chain was obtained from a study of technical replicates of blood from several donors. The CDR3 is 13 residues long. Germline assignment: CDR1 PRHDT and CDR2 FYEKMQ (reference sequence). V was cut by 4 bases and J by 1 base, with 7 bases left in between. Sequencing used immunoSEQ multiplex PCR; TCRdb keeps in-frame clones, though not all of them. The sample has 99,000 or so clones; roughly 96% are singletons. The chain joins TRBV13 to TRBJ1-2; D ambiguous. Sequencing input: T cells isolated from PBMCs. This receptor was identified in a human donor in good health. The CDR3: CASSSTVNYGYTF. In DNA form, the CDR3 reads TGTGCCAGCAGCTCAACAGTTAACTATGGCTACACCTTC.